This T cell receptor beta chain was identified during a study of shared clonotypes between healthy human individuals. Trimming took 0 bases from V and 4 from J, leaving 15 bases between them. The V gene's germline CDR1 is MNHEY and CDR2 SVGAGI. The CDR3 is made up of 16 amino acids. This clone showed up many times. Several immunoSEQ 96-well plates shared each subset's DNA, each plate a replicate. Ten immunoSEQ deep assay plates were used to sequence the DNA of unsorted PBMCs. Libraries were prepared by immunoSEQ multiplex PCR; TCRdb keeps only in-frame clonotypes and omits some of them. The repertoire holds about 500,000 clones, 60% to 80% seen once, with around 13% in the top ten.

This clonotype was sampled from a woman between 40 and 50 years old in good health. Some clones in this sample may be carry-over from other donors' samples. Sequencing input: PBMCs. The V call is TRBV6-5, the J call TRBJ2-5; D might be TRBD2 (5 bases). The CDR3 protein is CASSYSQRFGTETQYF. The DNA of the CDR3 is TGTGCCAGCAGTTACTCGCAGCGGTTCGGTACAGAGACCCAGTACTTC.